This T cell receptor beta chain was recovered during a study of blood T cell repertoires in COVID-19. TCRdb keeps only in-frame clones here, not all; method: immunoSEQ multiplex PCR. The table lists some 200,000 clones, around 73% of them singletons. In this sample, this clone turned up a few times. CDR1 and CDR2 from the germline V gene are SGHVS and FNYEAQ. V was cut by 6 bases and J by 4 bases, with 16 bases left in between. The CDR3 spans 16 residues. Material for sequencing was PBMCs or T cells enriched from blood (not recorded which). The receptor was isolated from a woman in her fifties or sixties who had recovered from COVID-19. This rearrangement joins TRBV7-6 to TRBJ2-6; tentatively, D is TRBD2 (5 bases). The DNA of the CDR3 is TGTGCCAGCAGTGCAGCGGCGTTCTCCGGGGCCAACGTCCTGACTTTC. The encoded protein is CASSAAAFSGANVLTF.